These 17 T cell receptor beta chains were all obtained from the same sample, sequenced in a study of T-cell memory formation after mild COVID-19 (dated by TCRdb to 2020 to 2023). To prepare the library, 5' RACE was applied. The run used an Illumina NovaSeq 6000. TCRdb handled the public reads itself, with Q25 trimming in fastp and clone calling in MiXCR, and kept productive beta chains. Each CDR3 protein gets just one entry, which takes the most common genes and DNA from the rows behind it. Across this sample there are hundreds of thousands of distinct CDR3 sequences, with about a sixth seen only once. Around 23% of the sample is taken by the ten largest. The sample was PBMCs or a T cell subset sorted from them (not recorded which). The receptor source for this set is a man between 18 and 35 years old who had mild COVID-19 (a few samples of this study predate the infection). The sample titles of this study are shuffled in the database, so cell type and time point are left out; the donor was told from shared clones.

This clonotype was seen only a few times. V gene TRBV20-1 combines with J gene TRBJ2-4; D gene unclear. From germline, CDR1 is DFQATT and CDR2 SNEGSKA (reference sequence). The CDR3 is 13 amino acids. Deletions cut 1 base from V and 3 bases from J, with 7 bases between. DNA of the CDR3: TGCAGTGCTAGAGCACCTGGCAAAAACATTCAGTACTTC. Encoded protein: CSARAPGKNIQYF.

CDR3 residues: CATSRDRGYGYTF. CDR3 DNA: TGTGCCACCAGCAGAGACAGGGGTTATGGCTACACCTTC. This rearrangement joins TRBV15 to TRBJ1-2, with D maybe TRBD1 (6 bases). V was cut by 0 bases and J by 5 bases, with 7 bases left in between. The CDR3 is 13 residues long. Per the germline V gene, CDR1 is LNHNV and CDR2 is YYDKDF (reference sequence).

V usage is TRBV6-5 and J usage is TRBJ2-2, with TRBD2 matching over 8 bases. Germline V lookup: CDR1 MNHEY, CDR2 SVGAGI. The V and J ends lost 2 bases and 3 bases, in that order; junction bases with no gene match: 5. The CDR3 sequence is 16 residues long. The CDR3 is CASSYKAGDDTGELFF. The DNA of the CDR3 is TGTGCCAGCAGTTACAAAGCGGGGGACGACACCGGGGAGCTGTTTTTT.

In this sample, this clonotype turned up a few times. V is TRBV7-9 and J is TRBJ1-2; D is possibly TRBD1 (5 bases). Germline-derived CDR1 and CDR2 are SEHNR and FQNEAQ (reference sequence). The CDR3 length is 15 residues. Trimming took off 5 bases at V and 4 bases at J, with 17 bases between the two ends. Here the CDR3 reads CASSLEQAIGYGYTF. CDR3 sequence (DNA): TGTGCCAGCAGCCTTGAACAGGCGATCGGCTATGGCTACACCTTC. The full variable domain, in which reference TRBV7-9 and TRBJ1-2 provide the parts outside the CDR3, is DTGVSQNPRHKITKRGQNVTFRCDPISEHNRLYWYRQTLGQGPEFLTYFQNEAQLEKSRLLSDRFSAERPKGSFSTLEIQRTEQGDSAMYLCASSLEQAIGYGYTFGSGTRLTVV.

This clonotype was counted between two and nine times. The chain carries TRBV28 and TRBJ1-3, with a tentative D call TRBD1 (6 bases). V lost 9 bases and J lost 0, with 21 bases in between. Per the germline V gene, CDR1 is MDHEN and CDR2 is SYDVKM. The CDR3 spans 17 residues. The CDR3 reads CASHGQGQLISGNTIYF. The CDR3 region has the DNA TGTGCCAGTCACGGCCAGGGGCAACTGATCTCTGGAAACACCATATATTTT.

The gene calls are TRBV7-8 and TRBJ1-1, with D possibly TRBD1 on 6 matching bases. The CDR3 sequence is 12 residues long. V lost 5 bases, J lost 6 bases, and 10 bases lay in between. Germline CDR1 and CDR2: SGHVS and FQNEAQ. CDR3 sequence: CASSPGTPEAFF. In DNA form, the CDR3 reads TGTGCCAGCAGCCCCGGGACACCTGAAGCTTTCTTT.

The chain joins TRBV18 to TRBJ1-2; perhaps TRBD1 as D (6 bases). Trimming removed 3 bases from V and 8 bases from J, with 10 bases in between. The CDR3 is made up of 12 amino acids. Germline loops: CDR1 KGHSH, CDR2 LQKENI. The CDR3 loop reads CASSPDSEGYTF. The CDR3 DNA is TGTGCCAGCTCACCGGACAGTGAAGGCTACACCTTC. Complete variable domain (other parts from reference TRBV18 and TRBJ1-2): NAGVMQNPRHLVRRRGQEARLRCSPMKGHSHVYWYRQLPEEGLKFMVYLQKENIIDESGMPKERFSAEFPKEGPSILRIQQVVRGDSAAYFCASSPDSEGYTFGSGTRLTVV.

The chain joins TRBV20-1 to TRBJ1-5; D is ambiguous. The CDR3 is 14 amino acids. The V end lost 2 bases, the J end lost 3 bases, and 11 bases lay between the germline ends. Germline V lookup: CDR1 DFQATT, CDR2 SNEGSKA (reference sequence). CDR3 in amino acids: CSARPPTSNQPQHF. In nucleotides, the CDR3 is TGCAGTGCTAGACCTCCGACTTCCAATCAGCCCCAGCATTTT.

The CDR3 here is CASSVDSSVTPQHF. In DNA, the CDR3 is TGTGCCAGCAGCGTGGACAGTTCTGTTACGCCCCAGCATTTT. The rearrangement links TRBV7-8 to TRBJ1-5, with a possible D match to TRBD1 (6 bases). The CDR3 is made up of 14 amino acids. V lost 5 bases and J 9 bases, leaving 17 bases between the germline ends. Germline CDR1 reads SGHVS; CDR2 reads FQNEAQ.

This clonotype was counted a few times. The chain recombines TRBV4-2 with TRBJ2-5; TRBD2 matches at 7 bases. Germline trimming cut 1 base from V and 6 bases from J; bases unmatched to any gene: 5. In germline, CDR1 is LGHNA, CDR2 YNFKEQ. This CDR3 spans 14 amino acids. The CDR3 region is CASSQVLGGKTQYF. For the CDR3, the DNA is TGTGCCAGCAGCCAAGTTCTGGGGGGGAAGACCCAGTACTTC.

This clonotype was seen more than once but under ten times. A much more abundant neighbour one base away suggests this may be a read error. The chain recombines TRBV4-3 with TRBJ2-6; D assignment may be TRBD1 or TRBD2 (5 bases each). CDR3 length: 18 residues. The V gene's germline CDR1 is LGHNA and CDR2 YSLEER. The CDR3, as DNA: TGCGCCAGCAGCCAAGATCAGAAGGGACCCTCTGGGGACAACGTCCTGACTTTC. It encodes CASSQDQKGPSGDNVLTF.

The gene calls are TRBV5-1 and TRBJ1-6; D unresolved. V lost 3 bases, J lost 8 bases, and 12 bases lay in between. Germline loops: CDR1 SGHRS, CDR2 YFSETQ. The CDR3 covers 14 residues. The DNA of the CDR3 is TGCGCCAGCAGCTCGGGTGTTAGGGATTCACCCCTCCACTTT. Residues: CASSSGVRDSPLHF.

This clonotype was seen repeatedly, ten times or more. The chain carries TRBV9 and TRBJ2-1, with D perhaps matching TRBD2 (5 bases). V lost 7 bases to trimming and J lost 4 bases, with 15 bases between them. This CDR3 is built from 14 residues. Germline V gene sequence: CDR1 SGDLS, CDR2 YYNGEE. DNA for the CDR3: TGTGCCAGCGGAGGATACAGCACTTACAATGAGCAGTTCTTC. It codes for CASGGYSTYNEQFF.

This clonotype was recorded a few times. DNA of the CDR3: TGTGCCAGCAGCGTAGCCGGGACAGGGATCTACGAGCAGTACGTC. Protein: CASSVAGTGIYEQYV. This rearrangement joins TRBV9 to TRBJ2-7; 9 bases line up with TRBD1. Trimming cost V 0 bases and J 3 bases; bases outside gene matches: 4. Germline CDR1 SGDLS, CDR2 YYNGEE. This CDR3 spans 15 amino acids.

This chain joins TRBV12-3 or TRBV12-4 and TRBJ1-1; weak D call: TRBD1 (5 bases). V was cut by 4 bases and J by 1 base, with 7 bases left in between. The CDR3 length is 13 residues. CDR3 loop: CASSWDPNTEAFF. The CDR3 nucleotides are TGTGCCAGCAGTTGGGACCCGAACACTGAAGCTTTCTTT.

This rearrangement joins TRBV7-9 to TRBJ2-3; D ambiguous. With 4 bases removed from V and 4 bases from J, the gap between germline ends came to 15 bases. The CDR3 has 15 residues. CDR1 is SEHNR, CDR2 FQNEAQ, per germline (reference sequence). CDR3 DNA sequence: TGTGCCAGCAGCTCCGCTGAGGAGCGAGCAGATACGCAGTATTTT. Its protein is CASSSAEERADTQYF.

The chain employs TRBV6-2 or TRBV6-3 and TRBJ1-6; D not resolved. With 1 base removed from V and 1 base from J, the gap between germline ends came to 5 bases. The CDR3 has 15 amino acids. CDR1 and CDR2 (germline): MNHEY, SVGEGT. CDR3 region: CASSYFGSYNSPLHF. The DNA for the CDR3 is TGTGCCAGCAGTTACTTCGGGTCCTATAATTCACCCCTCCACTTT.